This is a list of T cell receptor beta chains from one sample in a study of shared clonotypes between healthy human individuals. Assay: immunoSEQ multiplex PCR; the TCRdb copy retains only in-frame clones and omits some. The sample records 2 million to 3 million clones, 80% to 95% being singletons. The sequenced sample was naive CD4+ T cells from PBMCs. The receptors were gathered from a young man in good health. Some clones in this sample may be carry-over from other donors' samples. Both conserved end residues are part of each CDR3. Fields, in order: J gene, clone size, V gene, D gene, CDR3 protein, CDR3 DNA. The D gene is left open where the match is weak. Some rows have no size entry. The others give once, few or many, or a class for an expanded clone.

TRBJ2-1,-,TRBV5-1,-,CASSFGGPGNEQFF,TGCGCCAGCAGCTTCGGAGGGCCGGGCAATGAGCAGTTCTTC
TRBJ2-5,-,TRBV30,-,CAWSVTSGITQETQYF,TGTGCCTGGAGCGTTACATCCGGGATTACCCAAGAGACCCAGTACTTC
TRBJ2-2,-,TRBV6-6,-,CASSLSSGRNTGELFF,TGTGCCAGCAGTTTAAGTAGCGGACGGAACACCGGGGAGCTGTTTTTT
TRBJ2-3,-,TRBV4-2,-,CASSQDRNTQYF,TGTGCCAGCAGCCAAGATCGAAATACGCAGTATTTT
TRBJ2-1,-,TRBV5-1,TRBD1,CASSGVTGVDEQFF,TGCGCCAGCAGCGGGGTGACAGGGGTCGATGAGCAGTTCTTC
TRBJ2-2,-,TRBV11-2,TRBD1,CASSLVGQGFPAAGELFF,TGTGCCAGCAGCTTAGTGGGACAGGGATTCCCCGCCGCCGGGGAGCTGTTTTTT
TRBJ1-1,-,TRBV2,-,CASTVTVNTEAFF,TGTGCCAGCACGGTGACAGTGAACACTGAAGCTTTCTTT
TRBJ2-5,-,TRBV7-9,-,CASSPPGEAWPQETQYF,TGTGCCAGCAGCCCGCCCGGGGAGGCCTGGCCCCAAGAGACCCAGTACTTC
TRBJ1-5,few,TRBV2,-,CASSGQENQPQHF,TGTGCCAGCAGCGGGCAGGAGAATCAGCCCCAGCATTTT
TRBJ2-3,-,TRBV5-1,-,CASSLGSSSTDTQYF,TGCGCCAGCAGCTTGGGCAGCTCTAGCACAGATACGCAGTATTTT
TRBJ1-3,-,TRBV5-1,-,CASSLDAGNTIYF,TGCGCCAGCAGCTTGGACGCTGGAAACACCATATATTTT
TRBJ1-3,-,TRBV5-5,-,CASRYGASGNTIYF,TGTGCCAGCAGGTACGGGGCCTCTGGAAACACCATATATTTT
TRBJ2-1,-,TRBV9,-,CASSPSLDYNEQFF,TGTGCCAGCAGCCCCAGCCTAGATTACAATGAGCAGTTCTTC
TRBJ2-5,-,TRBV7-9,-,CASSLPPRPQETQYF,TGTGCCAGCAGCTTACCTCCCAGACCCCAAGAGACCCAGTACTTC
TRBJ1-1,-,TRBV28,-,CASSKGGRTEAFF,TGTGCCAGCAGTAAGGGGGGCCGGACTGAAGCTTTCTTT
TRBJ2-7,-,TRBV7-6,-,CASAPVEAGNYEQYF,TGTGCCAGCGCTCCGGTTGAGGCAGGAAACTACGAGCAGTACTTC
TRBJ2-1,-,TRBV6-5,TRBD2,CASSYTSGRRTNEQFF,TGTGCCAGCAGTTACACTAGCGGGAGAAGAACGAATGAGCAGTTCTTC
TRBJ1-1,few,TRBV28,TRBD1,CASRRQGAVNTEAFF,TGTGCCAGCAGACGACAGGGGGCTGTGAACACTGAAGCTTTCTTT
TRBJ2-3,-,TRBV6-1,-,CASSDRQAITDTQYF,TGTGCCAGCAGTGATCGACAGGCGATCACAGATACGCAGTATTTT
TRBJ1-5,-,TRBV2,TRBD1,CASRAGGDNQPQHF,TGTGCCAGCAGAGCAGGGGGAGACAATCAGCCCCAGCATTTT